These T cell receptor beta chains were read from a single sample in a study of PD-1 blockade in classical Hodgkin lymphoma. The method was immunoSEQ multiplex PCR; TCRdb's version includes in-frame clones alone and lacks a portion of them. The sample lists tens of thousands of clones, 90% occurring once. Material: peripheral blood mononuclear cells (PBMCs), obtained before the fourth cycle of nivolumab. These TCRs come from a human donor with classical Hodgkin lymphoma. Both conserved end residues are part of each CDR3. Each record gives: V gene, J gene, clone size, D gene, CDR3 DNA, CDR3 protein. A D gene is named only where the DNA matches it firmly. For some rows the clone size is stated as once, few or many, or as a class when expanded; others skip it.

V: TRBV10-3
J: TRBJ2-7
size: .
D: .
DNA: TGTGCCATCAGTGAGTCAGGCAGGGGATACGAGCAGTACTTC
CDR3: CAISESGRGYEQYF

V: TRBV5-1
J: TRBJ1-6
size: .
D: TRBD1
DNA: TGCGCCAGCAGCTATGAGGGGGCGAACAATTCACCCCTCCACTTT
CDR3: CASSYEGANNSPLHF

V: TRBV11-3
J: TRBJ1-1
size: once
D: .
DNA: TGTGCCAGCCGGACTTACACTGAAGCTTTCTTT
CDR3: CASRTYTEAFF

V: TRBV5-1
J: TRBJ2-2
size: once
D: TRBD1
DNA: TGCGCCAGCAGCTCATCCACAGGGGGAACCGGGGAGCTGTTTTTT
CDR3: CASSSSTGGTGELFF

V: TRBV4-2
J: TRBJ1-1
size: once
D: TRBD1
DNA: TGTGCCAGCTCTGATCCGGGACAGATGAACACTGAAGCTTTCTTT
CDR3: CASSDPGQMNTEAFF

V: TRBV29-1
J: TRBJ2-2
size: .
D: .
DNA: TGCAGCGTTGAGGACGGGTTATCACCCACCGGGGAGCTGTTTTTT
CDR3: CSVEDGLSPTGELFF

V: TRBV13
J: TRBJ2-5
size: once
D: TRBD2
DNA: TGTGCCAGCAGCCTGGGACTAGCCACAGAGACCCAGTACTTC
CDR3: CASSLGLATETQYF

V: TRBV7-9
J: TRBJ2-3
size: once
D: .
DNA: TGTGCCAGCAGCTTCCTTGCAACAACTAGCACAGATACGCAGTATTTT
CDR3: CASSFLATTSTDTQYF

V: TRBV2
J: TRBJ1-5
size: .
D: TRBD1
DNA: TGTGCCAGCAGCCGCGACAGGGTTCTTCAGCCCCAGCATTTT
CDR3: CASSRDRVLQPQHF

V: TRBV5-5
J: TRBJ2-2
size: .
D: .
DNA: TGTGCCAGCAGCTTGGCGGGGGCGAACACCGGGGAGCTGTTTTTT
CDR3: CASSLAGANTGELFF

V: TRBV11-2
J: TRBJ2-7
size: .
D: .
DNA: TGTGCCAGCAGCTTAGAGGGCTCCTCTCCCGAGCAGTACTTC
CDR3: CASSLEGSSPEQYF

V: TRBV25-1
J: TRBJ1-2
size: few
D: .
DNA: TGTGCCAGCAGTGAACCTACAGTGACGAGAGGCTACACCTTC
CDR3: CASSEPTVTRGYTF

V: TRBV19
J: TRBJ2-1
size: .
D: TRBD1
DNA: TGTGCCAGTACCCCCGGACAGGGGGGCTACAATGAGCAGTTCTTC
CDR3: CASTPGQGGYNEQFF

V: TRBV7-9
J: TRBJ1-1
size: .
D: TRBD1
DNA: TGTGCCAGCCGGGGACAGGGGGTATCTGAAGCTTTCTTT
CDR3: CASRGQGVSEAFF

V: TRBV7-2
J: TRBJ2-5
size: .
D: .
DNA: TGTGCCAGCAGCTCCGGGGGCTTTTTACCCTCCTGGGAGACCCAGTACTTC
CDR3: CASSSGGFLPSWETQYF

V: TRBV7-2
J: TRBJ1-2
size: .
D: .
DNA: TGTGCCAGCACCCACGGGAGGGGGTTTAACTATGGCTACACCTTC
CDR3: CASTHGRGFNYGYTF

V: TRBV30
J: TRBJ2-5
size: once
D: TRBD2
DNA: TGTACTAGCGGCCAAGAGACCCAGTACTTC
CDR3: CTSGQETQYF

V: TRBV7-8
J: TRBJ1-1
size: .
D: .
DNA: TGTGCCAGCACCCAGTCCAACTCGGGACCTGAAGCTTTCTTT
CDR3: CASTQSNSGPEAFF